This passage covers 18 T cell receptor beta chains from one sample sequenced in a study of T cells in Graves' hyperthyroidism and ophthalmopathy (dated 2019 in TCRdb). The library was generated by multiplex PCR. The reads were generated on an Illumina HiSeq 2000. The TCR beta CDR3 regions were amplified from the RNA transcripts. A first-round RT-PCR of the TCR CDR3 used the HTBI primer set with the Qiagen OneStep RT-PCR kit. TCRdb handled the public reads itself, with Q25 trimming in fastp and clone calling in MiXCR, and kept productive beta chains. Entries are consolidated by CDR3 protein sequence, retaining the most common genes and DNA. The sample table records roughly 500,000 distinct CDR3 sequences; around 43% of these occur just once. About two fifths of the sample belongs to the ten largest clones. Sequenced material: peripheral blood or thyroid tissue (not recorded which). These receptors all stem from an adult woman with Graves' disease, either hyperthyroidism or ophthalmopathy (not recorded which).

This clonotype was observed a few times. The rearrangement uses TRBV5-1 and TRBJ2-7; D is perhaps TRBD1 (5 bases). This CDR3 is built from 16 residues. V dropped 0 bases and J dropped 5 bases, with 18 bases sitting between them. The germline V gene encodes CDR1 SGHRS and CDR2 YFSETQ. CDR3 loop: CASSLAPREQAHEQYF. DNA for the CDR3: TGCGCCAGCAGCTTGGCACCCAGGGAACAGGCCCACGAGCAGTACTTC.

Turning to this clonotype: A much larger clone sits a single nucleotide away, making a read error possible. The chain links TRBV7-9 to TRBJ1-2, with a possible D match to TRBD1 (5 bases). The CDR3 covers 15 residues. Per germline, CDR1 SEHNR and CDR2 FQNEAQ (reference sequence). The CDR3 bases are TGCGCCAGCAGCCAAGGGGTGCCCACGTACTATGGCTACACCTTC. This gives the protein CASSQGVPTYYGYTF.

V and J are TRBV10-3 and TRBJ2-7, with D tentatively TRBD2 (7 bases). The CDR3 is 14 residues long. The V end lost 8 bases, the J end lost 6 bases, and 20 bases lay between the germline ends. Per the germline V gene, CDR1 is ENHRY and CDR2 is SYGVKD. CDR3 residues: CAIGGGRASGEQYF. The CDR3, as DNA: TGTGCCATCGGGGGGGGCAGAGCGAGCGGCGAGCAGTACTTC.

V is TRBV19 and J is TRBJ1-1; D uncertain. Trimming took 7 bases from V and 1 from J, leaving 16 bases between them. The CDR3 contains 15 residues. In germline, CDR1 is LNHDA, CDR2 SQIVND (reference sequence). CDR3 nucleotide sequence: TGTGCCAGTAATCCCTCCGGGGAATGGAACACTGAAGCTTTCTTT. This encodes CASNPSGEWNTEAFF.

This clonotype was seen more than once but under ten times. CDR3 in amino acids: CASSIGRNQPQHF. In DNA, the CDR3 is TGTGCCAGTAGTATCGGCAGGAATCAGCCCCAGCATTTT. The chain couples TRBV19 to TRBJ1-5; D is undetermined. CDR1 and CDR2 (germline): LNHDA, SQIVND (reference sequence). This CDR3 is 13 amino acids long. Trimming shortened V by 3 bases and J by 4 bases, and 7 bases separated the two germline ends.

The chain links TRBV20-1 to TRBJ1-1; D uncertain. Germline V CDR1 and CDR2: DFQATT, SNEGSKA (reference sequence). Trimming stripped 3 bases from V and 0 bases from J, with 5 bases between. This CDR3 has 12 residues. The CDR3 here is CSASPLNTEAFF. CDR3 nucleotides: TGCAGTGCTAGCCCTCTGAACACTGAAGCTTTCTTT.

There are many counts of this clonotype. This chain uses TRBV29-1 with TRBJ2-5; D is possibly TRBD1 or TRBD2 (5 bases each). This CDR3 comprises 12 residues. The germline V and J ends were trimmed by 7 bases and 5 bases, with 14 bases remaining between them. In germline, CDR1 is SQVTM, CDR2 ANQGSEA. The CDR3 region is CSAGDRRETQYF. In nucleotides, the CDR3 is TGCAGCGCCGGGGACCGAAGGGAGACCCAGTACTTC.

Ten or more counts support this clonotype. The CDR3 nucleotides read TGTGCCAGCAGTCCACAGGGGCTCGGCTACACCTTC. This sequence encodes CASSPQGLGYTF. J is TRBJ1-2 and V is TRBV6-5; 7 nucleotides align to TRBD1. CDR1 is MNHEY, CDR2 SVGAGI, per germline. The CDR3 covers 12 residues. V dropped 5 bases and J dropped 8; count of bases not matched to a gene: 5.

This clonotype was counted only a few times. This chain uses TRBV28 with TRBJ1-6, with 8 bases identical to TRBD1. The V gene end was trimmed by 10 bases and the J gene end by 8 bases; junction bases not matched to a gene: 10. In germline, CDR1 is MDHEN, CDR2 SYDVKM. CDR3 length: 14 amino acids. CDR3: CANKGTGSYSPLHF. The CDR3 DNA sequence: TGTGCCAATAAGGGGACAGGATCGTATTCACCCCTCCACTTT.

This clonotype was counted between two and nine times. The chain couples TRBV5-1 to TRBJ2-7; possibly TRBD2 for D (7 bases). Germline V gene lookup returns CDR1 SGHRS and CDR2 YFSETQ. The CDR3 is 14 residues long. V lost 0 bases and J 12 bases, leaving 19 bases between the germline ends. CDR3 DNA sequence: TGCGCCAGCAGCTTGGGGGAGGGGGAGGCCCCCCGGTACTTC. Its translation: CASSLGEGEAPRYF.

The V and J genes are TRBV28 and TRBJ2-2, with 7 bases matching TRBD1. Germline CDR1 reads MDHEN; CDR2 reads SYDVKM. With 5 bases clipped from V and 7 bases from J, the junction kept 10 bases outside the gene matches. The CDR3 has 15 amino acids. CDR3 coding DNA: TGTGCCAGCAGTCCCTCTACAGGGGATGTCGGGGAGCTGTTTTTT. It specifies CASSPSTGDVGELFF.

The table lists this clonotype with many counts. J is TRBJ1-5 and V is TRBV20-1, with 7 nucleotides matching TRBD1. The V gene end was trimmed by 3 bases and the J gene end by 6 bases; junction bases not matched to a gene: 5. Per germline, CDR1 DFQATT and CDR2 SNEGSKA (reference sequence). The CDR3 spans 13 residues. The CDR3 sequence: CSASTGVGQPQHF. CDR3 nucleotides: TGCAGTGCTAGCACAGGGGTGGGTCAGCCCCAGCATTTT.

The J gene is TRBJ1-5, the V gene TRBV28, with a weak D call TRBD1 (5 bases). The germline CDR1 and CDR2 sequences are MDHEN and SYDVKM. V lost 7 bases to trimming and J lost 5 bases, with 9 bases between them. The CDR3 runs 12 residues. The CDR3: CASTGTDQPQHF. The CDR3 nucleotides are TGTGCCAGCACCGGGACCGATCAGCCCCAGCATTTT.

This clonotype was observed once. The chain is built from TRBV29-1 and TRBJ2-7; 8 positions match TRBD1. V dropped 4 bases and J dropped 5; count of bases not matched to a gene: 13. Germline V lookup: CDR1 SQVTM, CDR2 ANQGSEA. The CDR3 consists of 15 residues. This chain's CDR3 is CSVAIRGGQGNEQYF. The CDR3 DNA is TGCAGCGTTGCCATCAGGGGAGGACAGGGTAACGAGCAGTACTTC.

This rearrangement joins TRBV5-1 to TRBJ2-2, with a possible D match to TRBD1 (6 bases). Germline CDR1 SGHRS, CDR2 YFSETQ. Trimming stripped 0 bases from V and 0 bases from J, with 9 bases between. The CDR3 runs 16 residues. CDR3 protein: CASSLGRQANTGELFF. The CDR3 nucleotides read TGCGCCAGCAGCTTGGGGCGACAGGCGAACACCGGGGAGCTGTTTTTT.

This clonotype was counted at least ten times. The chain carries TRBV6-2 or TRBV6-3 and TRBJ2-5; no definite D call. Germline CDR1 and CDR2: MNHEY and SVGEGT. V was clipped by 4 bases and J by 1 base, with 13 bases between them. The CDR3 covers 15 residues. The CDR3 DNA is TGTGCCAGCAGTTCCCGGAGACCCCTCCAAGAGACCCAGTACTTC. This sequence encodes CASSSRRPLQETQYF.

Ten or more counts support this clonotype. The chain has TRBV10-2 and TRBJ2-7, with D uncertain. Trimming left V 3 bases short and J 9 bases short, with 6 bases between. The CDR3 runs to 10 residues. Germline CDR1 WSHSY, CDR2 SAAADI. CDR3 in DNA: TGCGCCAGCAGTGACGGCTGGCAGTACTTC. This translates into CASSDGWQYF.

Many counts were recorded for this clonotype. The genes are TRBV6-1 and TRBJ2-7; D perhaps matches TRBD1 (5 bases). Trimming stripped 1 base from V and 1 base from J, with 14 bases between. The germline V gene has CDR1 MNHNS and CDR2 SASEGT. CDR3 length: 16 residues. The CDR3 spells CASSEEDSKASYEQYF. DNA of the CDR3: TGTGCCAGCAGTGAAGAAGACAGTAAAGCATCCTACGAGCAGTACTTC.